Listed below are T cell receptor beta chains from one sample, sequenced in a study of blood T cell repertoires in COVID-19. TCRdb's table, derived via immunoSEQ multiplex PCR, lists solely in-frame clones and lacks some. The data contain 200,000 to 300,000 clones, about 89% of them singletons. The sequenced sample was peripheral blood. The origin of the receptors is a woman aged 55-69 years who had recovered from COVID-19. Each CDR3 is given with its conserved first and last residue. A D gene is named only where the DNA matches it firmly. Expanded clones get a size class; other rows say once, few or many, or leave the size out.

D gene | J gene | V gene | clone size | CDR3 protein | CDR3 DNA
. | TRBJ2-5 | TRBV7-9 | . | CASSLVTGWETQYF | TGTGCCAGCAGCTTAGTAACAGGGTGGGAGACCCAGTACTTC
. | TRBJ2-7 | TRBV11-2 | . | CASSFSSYEQYF | TGTGCCAGCAGCTTTAGCTCCTACGAGCAGTACTTC
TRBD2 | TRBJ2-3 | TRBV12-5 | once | CASGSSGGPDTQYF | TGTGCTAGTGGTTCTAGCGGGGGGCCAGATACGCAGTATTTT
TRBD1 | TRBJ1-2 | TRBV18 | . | CASSSGTGSGYTF | TGTGCCAGCTCATCCGGGACAGGGAGTGGCTACACCTTC
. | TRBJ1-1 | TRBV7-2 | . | CASSPATGRNTEAFF | TGTGCCAGCAGCCCCGCTACAGGGCGAAACACTGAAGCTTTCTTT
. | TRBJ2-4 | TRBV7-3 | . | CASSPQDSNIQYF | TGTGCCAGCAGTCCTCAGGACAGTAACATTCAGTACTTC
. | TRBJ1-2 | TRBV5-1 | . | CASSPPRGGAGYTF | TGCGCCAGCAGCCCCCCCCGGGGGGGGGCTGGCTACACCTTC
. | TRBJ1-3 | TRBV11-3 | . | CASSYRSGSNTIYF | TGTGCCAGCAGCTATCGTTCGGGATCAAACACCATATATTTT
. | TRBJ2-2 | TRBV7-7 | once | CASSFNRASTGELFF | TGTGCTAGCAGCTTCAACAGGGCAAGCACCGGGGAGCTGTTTTTT
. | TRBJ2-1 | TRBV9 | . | CASSVVRQGNEQFF | TGTGCCAGCAGCGTAGTTCGGCAGGGCAATGAGCAGTTCTTC
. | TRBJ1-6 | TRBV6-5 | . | CASKRFQDSPLHF | TGTGCCAGCAAACGGTTTCAGGATTCACCCCTCCACTTT
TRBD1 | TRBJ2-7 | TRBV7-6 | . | CASSAGAGRTGGIEQYF | TGTGCCAGCAGCGCAGGGGCTGGGCGGACAGGGGGGATCGAGCAGTACTTC
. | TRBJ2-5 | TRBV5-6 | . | CASSLKSKTPFQYF | TGTGCCAGCAGCTTGAAGAGCAAAACTCCCTTCCAGTACTTC
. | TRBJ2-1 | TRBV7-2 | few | CASSLRDSDLYNEQFF | TGTGCCAGCAGCTTACGAGACAGCGACCTTTACAATGAGCAGTTCTTC
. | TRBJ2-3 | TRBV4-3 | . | CASSQEWGLRTDTQYF | TGCGCCAGCAGCCAAGAGTGGGGACTCCGCACAGATACGCAGTATTTT
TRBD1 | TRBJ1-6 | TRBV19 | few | CASSATGGNSPLHF | TGTGCCAGTAGTGCGACAGGGGGTAATTCACCCCTCCACTTT
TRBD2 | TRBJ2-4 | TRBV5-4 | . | CASSTGLAGTGGNIQYF | TGTGCCAGCAGCACCGGACTAGCGGGAACAGGGGGAAACATTCAGTACTTC
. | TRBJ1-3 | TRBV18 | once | CASSLDRSSGNTIYF | TGTGCCAGCTCTCTCGACCGGAGCTCTGGAAACACCATATATTTT
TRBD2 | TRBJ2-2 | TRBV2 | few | CASSETSGGTGELFF | TGTGCCAGCAGTGAAACTAGCGGGGGCACCGGGGAGCTGTTTTTT
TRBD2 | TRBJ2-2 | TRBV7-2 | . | CASSFTSGGTGELFF | TGTGCCAGCAGCTTTACTAGCGGAGGTACCGGGGAGCTGTTTTTT
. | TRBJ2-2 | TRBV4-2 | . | CASSQEGGVPSGELFF | TGTGCCAGCAGCCAAGAGGGCGGGGTACCTTCCGGGGAGCTGTTTTTT
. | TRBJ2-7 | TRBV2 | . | CASTDRSSYEQYF | TGTGCCAGCACTGACCGGAGCTCCTACGAGCAGTACTTC
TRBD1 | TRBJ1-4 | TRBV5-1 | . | CASSVGQGGVEKLFF | TGCGCCAGCAGCGTGGGACAGGGCGGGGTTGAAAAACTGTTTTTT
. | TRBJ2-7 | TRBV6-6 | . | CASSYRDSYEQYF | TGTGCCAGCAGTTACCGAGACTCCTACGAGCAGTACTTC
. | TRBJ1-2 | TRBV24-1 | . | CATSDSGGYYGYTF | TGTGCCACCAGTGATTCGGGGGGCTACTATGGCTACACCTTC
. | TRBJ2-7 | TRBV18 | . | CASSSYSDSSYEQYF | TGTGCCAGCTCATCGTACTCGGACAGTTCCTACGAGCAGTACTTC
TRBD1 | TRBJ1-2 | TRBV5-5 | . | CASSPTEGQFYGYTF | TGTGCCAGCAGCCCCACCGAGGGACAGTTCTATGGCTACACCTTC
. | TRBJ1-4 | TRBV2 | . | CASNPDGGVEKLFF | TGTGCCAGCAACCCCGATGGAGGGGTGGAAAAACTGTTTTTT
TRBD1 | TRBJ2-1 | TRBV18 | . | CASSPATGWGGNEQFF | TGTGCCAGCTCACCCGCGACAGGGTGGGGTGGCAATGAGCAGTTCTTC
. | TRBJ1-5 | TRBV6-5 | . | CASSTLYSNQPQHF | TGTGCCAGCAGTACCCTCTATAGCAATCAGCCCCAGCATTTT
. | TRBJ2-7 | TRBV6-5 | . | CASSYNLGQGIYEQYF | TGTGCCAGCAGTTACAACCTCGGGCAGGGCATCTACGAGCAGTACTTC
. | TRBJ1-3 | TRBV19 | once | CASSSGSSGNTIYF | TGTGCCAGTAGTTCAGGAAGCTCTGGAAACACCATATATTTT
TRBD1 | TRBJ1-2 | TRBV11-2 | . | CASSVTGQGFYGYTF | TGTGCCAGCAGCGTAACGGGACAGGGGTTCTATGGCTACACCTTC
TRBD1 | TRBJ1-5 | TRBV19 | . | CASSITGGLNQPQHF | TGTGCCAGTAGTATCACAGGGGGTCTCAATCAGCCCCAGCATTTT
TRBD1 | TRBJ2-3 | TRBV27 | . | CASSWGTGVDTDTQYF | TGTGCCAGCAGTTGGGGGACAGGGGTTGACACAGATACGCAGTATTTT
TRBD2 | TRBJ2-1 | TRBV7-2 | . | CASSLGGGAGSEQFF | TGTGCCAGCAGCTTGGGCGGGGGGGCTGGCAGTGAGCAGTTCTTC
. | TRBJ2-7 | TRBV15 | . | CATSRWAGLSSYEQYF | TGTGCCACCAGCAGATGGGCAGGACTCAGCTCCTACGAGCAGTACTTC
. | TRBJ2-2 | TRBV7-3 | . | CASSPGVGRKNTGELFF | TGTGCCAGCAGCCCCGGGGTGGGAAGAAAGAACACCGGGGAGCTGTTTTTT
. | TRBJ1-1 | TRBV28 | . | CAGGGTTEAFF | TGTGCTGGGGGAGGGACCACTGAAGCTTTCTTT
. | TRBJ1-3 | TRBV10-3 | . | CAISEPGLSGNTIYF | TGTGCCATCAGTGAGCCGGGTCTATCTGGAAACACCATATATTTT
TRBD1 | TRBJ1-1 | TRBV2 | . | CASSRERAGQGNTEAFF | TGTGCCAGCAGCCGGGAAAGAGCGGGACAGGGGAACACTGAAGCTTTCTTT
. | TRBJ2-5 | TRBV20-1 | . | CSAPKRETQYF | TGCAGTGCCCCCAAGAGAGAGACCCAGTACTTC
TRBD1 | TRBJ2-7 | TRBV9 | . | CASSVVVRGTGSPIEQYF | TGTGCCAGCAGCGTAGTAGTTAGAGGGACAGGGTCGCCCATCGAGCAGTACTTC
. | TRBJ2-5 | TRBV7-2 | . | CASSFRGNWETQYF | TGTGCCAGCAGCTTTCGGGGGAACTGGGAGACCCAGTACTTC
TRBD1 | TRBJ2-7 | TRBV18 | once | CASSPRGTAFYEQYF | TGTGCCAGCTCACCGCGAGGGACAGCCTTCTACGAGCAGTACTTC
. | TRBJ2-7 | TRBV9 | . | CASSGGQKHYEQYF | TGTGCCAGCAGCGGCGGACAGAAGCACTACGAGCAGTACTTC
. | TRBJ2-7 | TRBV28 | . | CASSLTHDSIYEQYF | TGTGCCAGCAGTTTAACGCACGACAGTATCTACGAGCAGTACTTC
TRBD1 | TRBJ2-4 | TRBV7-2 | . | CASSLTTGLAKNIQYF | TGTGCCAGCAGCTTAACGACAGGGCTTGCCAAAAACATTCAGTACTTC
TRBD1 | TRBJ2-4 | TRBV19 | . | CATRTGVENIQYF | TGTGCCACCCGGACAGGGGTTGAAAACATTCAGTACTTC
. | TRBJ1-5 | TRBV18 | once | CASSPGADQPQHF | TGTGCCAGCTCACCGGGGGCGGATCAGCCCCAGCATTTT
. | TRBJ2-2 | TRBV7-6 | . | CASRAASMAGELFF | TGTGCCAGCAGGGCGGCTAGCATGGCCGGGGAGCTGTTTTTT
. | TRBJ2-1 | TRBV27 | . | CASSFSGYGHNEQFF | TGTGCCAGCAGTTTCAGCGGCTATGGGCACAATGAGCAGTTCTTC
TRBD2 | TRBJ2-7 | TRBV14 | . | CASSQEKASSGPNVGGLYEQYF | TGTGCCAGCAGCCAAGAAAAGGCTTCTAGCGGCCCCAACGTCGGCGGCCTCTACGAGCAGTACTTC
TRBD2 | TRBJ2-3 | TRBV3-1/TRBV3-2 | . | CASRRLAGGISTDTQYF | TGTGCCAGCAGGCGACTAGCGGGGGGTATTAGCACAGATACGCAGTATTTT
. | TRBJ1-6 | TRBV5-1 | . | CASSARDPYNSPLHF | TGCGCCAGCAGCGCCCGGGATCCCTATAATTCACCCCTCCACTTT